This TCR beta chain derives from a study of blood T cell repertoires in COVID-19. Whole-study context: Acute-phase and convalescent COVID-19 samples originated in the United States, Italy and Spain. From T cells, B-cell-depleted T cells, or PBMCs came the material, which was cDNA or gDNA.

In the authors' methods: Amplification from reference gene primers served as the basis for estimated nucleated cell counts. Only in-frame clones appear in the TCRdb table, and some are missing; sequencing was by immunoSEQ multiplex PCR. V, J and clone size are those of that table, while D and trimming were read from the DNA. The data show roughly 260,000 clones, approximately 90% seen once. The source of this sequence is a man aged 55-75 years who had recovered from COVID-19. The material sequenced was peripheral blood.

CDR3 sequence: CASSALAGTQKRGYEQYF. The DNA for the CDR3 is TGTGCCAGCAGTGCACTAGCCGGGACTCAAAAGAGGGGCTACGAGCAGTACTTC. This chain joins TRBV6-1 and TRBJ2-7; TRBD2 might be the D (6 bases). Germline-derived CDR1 and CDR2 are MNHNS and SASEGT. V lost 4 bases and J lost 3, with 25 bases in between. This CDR3 is built from 18 residues.